Presented here are 19 T cell receptor beta chains from one specimen sequenced in a study of T cells in Graves' hyperthyroidism and ophthalmopathy. Amplification yielded TCR beta CDR3 regions, with RNA transcripts as the source. Initially, a first-round RT-PCR of the TCR CDR3 employed the HTBI primer set. MiXCR, applied by TCRdb to the multiplex PCR reads, yields one record per CDR3 protein. The sample records a few hundred thousand distinct CDR3 sequences, around 46% being singletons. The sample consisted of peripheral blood or thyroid tissue (not recorded which). The receptors originated from a woman aged 18-29 years with Graves' hyperthyroidism.

The chain joins TRBV25-1 to TRBJ2-5, with D uncertain. CDR1 is MGHDK, CDR2 SYGVNS, per germline. This CDR3 comprises 12 residues. The CDR3 DNA sequence: TGTGCTAGAGTGTGGGCGCGGGAGACCCAGTACTTC. Residues: CARVWARETQYF.

This chain joins TRBV12-3 or TRBV12-4 and TRBJ2-7; 9 nucleotides match TRBD1. The CDR3 is 14 residues long. V shed 6 bases, J shed 5 bases, and the junction held 8 bases outside the gene matches. The CDR3 here is CASSPPRQGDEQYF. The CDR3 DNA follows: TGTGCCAGCAGCCCCCCCAGACAGGGGGACGAGCAGTACTTC.

The chain carries TRBV7-2 and TRBJ2-7; D ambiguous. V was clipped by 1 base and J by 3 bases, with 10 bases between them. Germline-derived CDR1 and CDR2 are SGHTA and FQGNSA. This CDR3 has 14 amino acids. The CDR3 coding sequence is TGTGCCAGCAGCTTAGGCCAGCTCAGCTACGAGCAGTACTTC. Translating gives CASSLGQLSYEQYF.

This clonotype came up many times. The chain has TRBV12-3 or TRBV12-4 and TRBJ1-1; D might be TRBD1 (6 bases). The CDR3 is 11 residues long. The V end lost 5 bases, the J end lost 7 bases, and 8 bases lay between the germline ends. CDR3 sequence (DNA): TGTGCCAGCAGTCAGGGGTTTGAAGCTTTCTTT. Translated: CASSQGFEAFF.

This clonotype was detected many times. The V call is TRBV15, the J call TRBJ1-5; D unclear. V was pared by 2 bases and J by 4 bases, with 6 bases between. This CDR3 contains 13 residues. Germline-derived CDR1 and CDR2 are LNHNV and YYDKDF (reference sequence). The CDR3 DNA follows: TGTGCCACCAGCAGATTGGAGAATCAGCCCCAGCATTTT. This gives the protein CATSRLENQPQHF.

The gene calls are TRBV19 and TRBJ1-2; maybe TRBD1 (6 bases). CDR1 and CDR2 from the germline V gene are LNHDA and SQIVND (reference sequence). V was pared by 7 bases and J by 2 bases, with 14 bases between. The CDR3 extends over 14 amino acids. Here the CDR3 DNA reads TGTGCCAGTAAGAGGGGGGCAGAGAACTATGGCTACACCTTC. Protein sequence: CASKRGAENYGYTF.

This clonotype was seen ten or more times. The chain employs TRBV9 and TRBJ2-7; D gene uncertain. Per germline, CDR1 SGDLS and CDR2 YYNGEE. The V end lost 1 base, the J end lost 4 bases, and 12 bases lay between the germline ends. CDR3 length: 14 amino acids. CDR3 DNA sequence: TGTGCCAGCAGCGTAAGCCTAACGGGTTACGAGCAGTACTTC. Encoded protein: CASSVSLTGYEQYF.

The chain employs TRBV20-1 and TRBJ1-4, with D possibly being TRBD1 (6 bases). Germline V CDR1 and CDR2: DFQATT, SNEGSKA (reference sequence). V dropped 0 bases and J dropped 7 bases, with 9 bases sitting between them. This CDR3 contains 13 residues. CDR3 amino acids: CSAREGDTEKLFF. The CDR3 DNA is TGCAGTGCTAGAGAGGGGGACACTGAAAAACTGTTTTTT.

In the case of this clonotype: One base away lies a much larger clone, so this may be a sequencing read error. The chain uses TRBV7-2 and TRBJ2-2; perhaps TRBD2 as D (5 bases). Germline V gene sequence: CDR1 SGHTA, CDR2 FQGNSA. CDR3 length: 14 amino acids. CDR3 amino acids: CAASASANTGEPFF. In DNA form, the CDR3 reads TGTGCCGCCTCCGCCAGCGCGAACACCGGGGAGCCGTTTTTT. The full variable domain, its missing parts supplied by reference TRBV7-2 and TRBJ2-2, is GAGVSQSPSNKVTEKGKDVELRCDPISGHTALYWYRQSLGQGLEFLIYFQGNSAPDKSGLPSDRFSAERTGGSVSTLTIQRTQQEDSAVYLCAASASANTGEPFFGEGSRLTVL.

The V gene is TRBV2, the J gene TRBJ2-1, with D possibly matching TRBD1 (6 bases). TRBJ2-7 explains the end of the DNA better; the J call may be wrong. CDR3 size: 15 residues. Germline V gives CDR1 SNHLY, CDR2 FYNNEI. The CDR3 sequence: CASSATGTHYNEQYF. CDR3 coding DNA: TGTGCCAGCAGTGCCACCGGGACACACTACAATGAGCAGTACTTC.

This clonotype showed up many times. The CDR3 nucleotides read TGTGCCAGTAGTCTCCCCGAGTATGAAAAACTGTTTTTT. This gives the protein CASSLPEYEKLFF. J is TRBJ1-4 and V is TRBV19; unclear D gene. CDR3 size: 13 residues. Germline V gives CDR1 LNHDA, CDR2 SQIVND (reference sequence). The ends were cut back, 5 bases at V and 6 bases at J, with 10 bases in the middle.

A few counts support this clonotype. This chain links TRBV6-1 with TRBJ1-5; 9 bases align to TRBD1. The J segment lost 7 bases and the V segment lost 1 base, leaving 5 bases of the junction unmatched. The length of the CDR3 is 15 residues. Germline values: CDR1 MNHNS, CDR2 SASEGT. The CDR3 region is CASSEEDRGIQPQHF. CDR3 nucleotide sequence: TGTGCCAGCAGTGAAGAAGACAGGGGGATACAGCCCCAGCATTTT.

A note on this clonotype: The missing conserved phenylalanine or tryptophan at the end of this CDR3 makes a read error likely. No DNA is shown, since the ends of the CDR3 on it are uncertain; the CDR3 is the one TCRdb lists. J is TRBJ1-5 and V is TRBV7-3; the table's D call of TRBD1 was not tested on the DNA. With termini counted, the CDR3 has 12 amino acids. Germline V gene sequence: CDR1 SGHTA, CDR2 FQGTGA. CDR3 amino acids: CASSLGVGTEHL.

The rearrangement joins TRBV7-9 to TRBJ2-1, with D unclear. Deletions cut 4 bases from V and 0 bases from J, with 10 bases between. This CDR3 has 15 residues. Germline V gene data show CDR1 as SEHNR and CDR2 as FQNEAQ (reference sequence). In DNA form, the CDR3 reads TGTGCCAGCAGCTCCTACCTAGGCTCCTACAATGAGCAGTTCTTC. It yields the protein CASSSYLGSYNEQFF.

As regards this clonotype: One base away lies a much larger clone, so this may be a sequencing read error. The CDR3 nucleotides are TGTGCCAGTACCTCAGACGGCCTAAACACTGAAGCTTGCTTT. This codes for CASTSDGLNTEACF. This chain joins TRBV19 and TRBJ1-1; D remains ambiguous. CDR1 LNHDA and CDR2 SQIVND come from the germline V gene (reference sequence). This CDR3 is 14 amino acids long.

The chain joins TRBV20-1 to TRBJ2-5; D might be TRBD2 (5 bases). Germline values: CDR1 DFQATT, CDR2 SNEGSKA (reference sequence). This CDR3 is 15 amino acids long. V lost 0 bases to trimming and J lost 2 bases, with 13 bases between them. The CDR3 reads CSAREGYGVQETQYF. CDR3 sequence (DNA): TGCAGTGCTAGAGAGGGGTACGGGGTTCAAGAGACCCAGTACTTC.

The table lists this clonotype with many counts. The chain links TRBV4-1 to TRBJ2-2, with 10 positions matching TRBD2. CDR1 is MGHRA, CDR2 YSYEKL, per germline. The ends lost 0 bases at V and 1 base at J; junction bases unmatched: 5. The CDR3 covers 18 residues. The DNA for the CDR3 is TGCGCCAGCAGCCAAGAGCTAGGACTAGCGGAGAACACCGGGGAGCTGTTTTTT. Translation: CASSQELGLAENTGELFF.

The gene calls are TRBV19 and TRBJ1-4; D is undetermined. The CDR3 loop spans 11 amino acids. The V gene lost 2 bases and the J gene lost 6 bases, with 1 base spanning the gap. Germline assignment: CDR1 LNHDA and CDR2 SQIVND (reference sequence). The CDR3 DNA reads TGTGCCAGTAGTATATATGAAAAACTGTTTTTT. Its protein is CASSIYEKLFF.

On this clonotype: This may stem from a read error, because a much larger clone lies one nucleotide away. V usage is TRBV25-1 and J usage is TRBJ2-7, with TRBD1 identical over 7 bases. V trimming: 6 bases; J trimming: 4 bases; junction bases outside the gene matches: 6. There are 13 residues in the CDR3. Germline V lookup: CDR1 MGHDK, CDR2 SYGVNS. The CDR3 sequence is CASRAGTVYEQYF. CDR3 coding DNA: TGTGCCAGCAGGGCCGGGACAGTATACGAGCAGTACTTC.